The clone carrying this T cell receptor (beta chain) appeared many times. The data belong to a study of neurological immune-mediated disorders. The unsorted libraries were generated from a total of 2 million PBMCs, which had been stored in RNAlater at -80 C. This CDR3 has 15 residues. The V gene's germline CDR1 is SGHVS and CDR2 FNYEAQ. V gave up 0 bases and J gave up 5 bases; unmatched junction bases: 2. TCRdb reanalysed the 5' RACE reads using MiXCR and keeps one entry per CDR3 protein. The repertoire holds more than 75,000 distinct CDR3 sequences, with approximately 4% as singletons. V is TRBV7-6 and J is TRBJ2-1; 9 bases fit TRBD2. Specimen: PBMCs. The sequence was collected from a woman in her fifties or sixties with multiple sclerosis. The DNA for the CDR3 is TGTGCCAGCAGCTTAGCGCCTAGCGGGGACAATGAGCAGTTCTTC. This gives the protein CASSLAPSGDNEQFF.